This T cell receptor beta chain was found in a study of T cell responses to AZD1222 COVID-19 vaccine. The study, taken as a whole, reports: Seropositive AZD1222 recipients at baseline numbered only 5 or 6. Donors were chiefly white British, with a greater number of females, and clonal diversity was perhaps underestimated. Nearly half of spike-specific TCRs reportedly target unmutated variant regions.

The data were produced by immunoSEQ multiplex PCR, yet TCRdb's version contains in-frame clones alone and is incomplete. The sample consists of around 45,000 clones, around 91% of them appearing once. About this clone itself: Its antigen is currently unknown.

The V gene end was trimmed by 0 bases and the J gene end by 5 bases; junction bases not matched to a gene: 12. The length of the CDR3 is 18 residues. Germline V gives CDR1 ENHRY, CDR2 SYGVKD. The receptor comes from an adult who received the AZD1222 COVID-19 vaccine. The J gene is TRBJ2-1, the V gene TRBV10-3, with TRBD2 identical over 8 bases. The sample consisted of peripheral blood, taken 28 days after the second AZD1222 dose. CDR3 sequence reads: CAISESKGGGSGNNEQFF. CDR3 nucleotides: TGTGCCATCAGTGAGTCAAAAGGTGGGGGTAGCGGGAACAATGAGCAGTTCTTC.